The rows below give T cell receptor beta chains drawn from one sample of a study of cytomegalovirus exposure and HLA in healthy donors. Produced via immunoSEQ multiplex PCR; TCRdb's table is partial and in-frame only. The sample has 90,000 to 110,000 clones; roughly 12% are singletons. The sequencing input was PBMCs. The receptors here all came from a man in his forties or fifties in good health and CMV-seropositive. CDR3s include the opening cysteine and the closing phenylalanine or tryptophan. The D gene is left open where the match is weak. The listing skips clone size in some rows; elsewhere it reads once, few, many or a size class.

clone size	CDR3 length	D gene	J gene	V gene	CDR3 protein	CDR3 DNA
few	15	NA	TRBJ1-4	TRBV5-1	CASRERTGDDEKLFF	TGCGCCAGCAGGGAACGGACGGGGGATGATGAAAAACTGTTTTTT
NA	20	TRBD2	TRBJ2-3	TRBV9	CASSVAGGTSGRRGTDTQYF	TGTGCCAGCAGCGTAGCCGGGGGGACTAGCGGAAGGAGAGGCACAGATACGCAGTATTTT
few	13	NA	TRBJ1-1	TRBV6-4	CASSDSGGTEAFF	TGTGCCAGCAGTGACTCGGGGGGCACTGAAGCTTTCTTT
few	13	NA	TRBJ2-7	TRBV18	CASSPGQNYEQYF	TGTGCCAGCTCACCAGGACAGAACTACGAGCAGTACTTC
few	14	TRBD1	TRBJ2-2	TRBV19	CASSSDRADGELFF	TGTGCCAGTAGTAGCGACAGGGCTGACGGGGAGCTGTTTTTT
many	12	NA	TRBJ2-1	TRBV10-3	CAISVAEDEQFF	TGTGCCATCAGTGTGGCGGAGGATGAGCAGTTCTTC
few	16	NA	TRBJ2-1	TRBV29-1	CSVEDLRESSYNEQFF	TGCAGCGTTGAAGATCTGAGGGAGTCCTCCTACAATGAGCAGTTCTTC
few	14	NA	TRBJ2-7	TRBV18	CASSPQGSSYEQYF	TGTGCCAGCTCACCACAGGGGTCGTCCTACGAGCAGTACTTC
NA	15	TRBD2	TRBJ2-1	TRBV7-2	CASSLEGLVEDEQFF	TGTGCCAGCAGCTTAGAGGGACTAGTGGAAGATGAGCAGTTCTTC
NA	16	TRBD2	TRBJ2-7	TRBV9	CASSVATGTSAHEQYF	TGTGCCAGCAGCGTAGCGACCGGGACTAGCGCTCACGAGCAGTACTTC
few	14	TRBD1	TRBJ2-4	TRBV6-1	CASSDPTGGNIQYF	TGTGCCAGCAGTGACCCGACAGGGGGAAACATTCAGTACTTC
few	17	TRBD2	TRBJ2-1	TRBV12-5	CASGLVRTSGTYNEQFF	TGTGCTAGTGGTTTGGTACGGACTAGCGGGACGTACAATGAGCAGTTCTTC
few	13	NA	TRBJ2-5	TRBV4-1	CASSRILQETQYF	TGCGCCAGCAGCCGGATACTACAAGAGACCCAGTACTTC
NA	15	NA	TRBJ2-7	TRBV6-5	CASRVQSASSYEQYF	TGTGCCAGCCGTGTCCAGAGCGCCTCCTCCTACGAGCAGTACTTC
NA	11	NA	TRBJ2-1	TRBV2	CASRRYNEQFF	TGTGCCAGCAGGCGTTACAATGAGCAGTTCTTC
NA	15	NA	TRBJ2-1	TRBV5-5	CASSVVTSHYNEQFF	TGTGCCAGCAGCGTCGTGACATCACATTACAATGAGCAGTTCTTC
NA	15	NA	TRBJ2-1	TRBV9	CASSVVAGLYNEQFF	TGTGCCAGCAGCGTTGTTGCGGGCCTTTACAATGAGCAGTTCTTC
few	13	NA	TRBJ2-5	TRBV29-1	CSVGGRAGETQYF	TGCAGCGTTGGTGGGAGAGCGGGAGAGACCCAGTACTTC
few	16	TRBD1	TRBJ2-7	TRBV18	CASSPATGKGLYEQYF	TGTGCCAGCTCACCAGCGACAGGGAAAGGCTTGTACGAGCAGTACTTC
few	13	NA	TRBJ2-3	TRBV9	CASSVVGDGTQYF	TGTGCCAGCAGCGTAGTGGGAGATGGTACGCAGTATTTT
few	13	TRBD1	TRBJ1-4	TRBV30	CAWSVTGGEKLFF	TGTGCCTGGAGTGTCACAGGGGGGGAAAAACTGTTTTTT
few	14	NA	TRBJ1-3	TRBV6-5	CASSKEGGGNTIYF	TGTGCCAGCAGTAAGGAGGGTGGCGGAAACACCATATATTTT
NA	14	NA	TRBJ2-7	TRBV6-1	CASSEGRGTYEQYF	TGTGCCAGCAGTGAGGGCAGGGGTACCTACGAGCAGTACTTC
few	13	NA	TRBJ1-1	TRBV29-1	CSVEQVNRAEAFF	TGCAGCGTCGAACAGGTAAATCGAGCTGAAGCTTTCTTT
NA	15	TRBD2	TRBJ2-1	TRBV18	CASSSAASGNNEQFF	TGTGCCAGCTCTAGTGCGGCTAGCGGCAACAATGAGCAGTTCTTC
few	14	NA	TRBJ1-4	TRBV11-2	CASSFRTGNEKLFF	TGTGCCAGCAGCTTCCGGACGGGGAATGAAAAACTGTTTTTT
NA	14	NA	TRBJ2-1	TRBV27	CASGLEGAYNEQFF	TGTGCCAGCGGCCTCGAAGGGGCCTACAATGAGCAGTTCTTC
NA	11	NA	TRBJ2-2	TRBV11-3	CASSFGGELFF	TGTGCCAGCAGCTTCGGCGGGGAGCTGTTTTTT
few	13	NA	TRBJ2-2	TRBV4-1	CASSQDHAGELFF	TGCGCCAGCAGCCAAGATCATGCCGGGGAGCTGTTTTTT
NA	16	TRBD2	TRBJ2-3	TRBV11-2	CASSWVAGGGADTQYF	TGTGCCAGCAGCTGGGTAGCGGGAGGAGGAGCAGATACGCAATATTTT
NA	14	NA	TRBJ2-1	TRBV6-6	CASSPAGLYNEQFF	TGTGCCAGCAGTCCTGCTGGCCTCTACAATGAGCAGTTCTTC
few	13	TRBD2	TRBJ2-5	TRBV30	CASHMGSGSQQYF	TGTGCCTCCCATATGGGTAGCGGGAGCCAGCAGTACTTC
few	13	TRBD1	TRBJ1-5	TRBV27	CASRRTGGQPQHF	TGTGCCAGCAGAAGGACAGGCGGGCAGCCCCAGCATTTT
few	14	NA	TRBJ1-1	TRBV30	CAWSDGWEGTEAFF	TGTGCCTGGAGTGATGGTTGGGAGGGCACTGAAGCTTTCTTT
once	13	NA	TRBJ2-3	TRBV7-2	CASSPSIADTQYF	TGTGCCAGCAGCCCAAGCATTGCAGATACGCAGTATTTT
few	16	TRBD2	TRBJ2-3	TRBV19	CASSIYGLASQDTQYF	TGTGCCAGTAGTATCTATGGACTAGCGAGTCAAGATACGCAGTATTTT
few	16	TRBD1	TRBJ2-1	TRBV4-3	CASSQDRGTGGNEQFF	TGCGCCAGCAGCCAAGATCGTGGGACAGGGGGCAATGAGCAGTTCTTC
NA	14	NA	TRBJ2-7	TRBV5-1	CASSPGESTYEQYF	TGCGCCAGCAGCCCGGGGGAAAGTACCTACGAGCAGTACTTC
NA	15	NA	TRBJ1-1	TRBV10-3	CAISPMGGTNTEAFF	TGTGCCATCAGCCCGATGGGGGGGACGAACACTGAAGCTTTCTTT
few	15	NA	TRBJ2-7	TRBV6-5	CASSYSISGGYEQYF	TGTGCCAGCAGTTACTCGATATCTGGCGGATACGAGCAGTACTTC
NA	15	TRBD1	TRBJ1-1	TRBV6-5	CASRYSGGWGTEAFF	TGTGCCAGCAGATATTCAGGGGGCTGGGGCACTGAAGCTTTCTTT
NA	17	TRBD2	TRBJ2-1	TRBV10-3	CAISESNGGRAYNEQFF	TGTGCCATCAGTGAGTCGAACGGCGGGAGGGCCTACAATGAGCAGTTCTTC
few	14	NA	TRBJ2-5	TRBV29-1	CSGGQQAYQETQYF	TGCAGCGGTGGACAGCAAGCGTACCAAGAGACCCAGTACTTC
few	13	TRBD1	TRBJ2-5	TRBV5-1	CASSSGQQETQYF	TGCGCCAGCAGCTCGGGACAGCAAGAGACCCAGTACTTC
NA	12	NA	TRBJ2-1	TRBV4-1	CASSHGVNEQFF	TGCGCCAGCAGCCATGGAGTGAATGAGCAGTTCTTC
NA	15	TRBD2	TRBJ2-7	TRBV4-1	CASSPRTSDSYEQYF	TGCGCCAGCAGCCCCCGGACTAGCGACTCCTACGAGCAGTACTTC
few	15	TRBD1	TRBJ1-1	TRBV4-1	CASSRIQGADTEAFF	TGCGCCAGCAGCCGAATACAGGGGGCGGACACTGAAGCTTTCTTT
NA	11	NA	TRBJ2-7	TRBV6-1	CASGNLYEQYF	TGTGCCAGCGGCAACCTTTACGAGCAGTACTTC
NA	13	NA	TRBJ2-7	TRBV2	CASRGGAFREQYF	TGTGCCAGCAGAGGTGGGGCCTTTCGCGAGCAGTACTTC
NA	16	NA	TRBJ1-5	TRBV19	CASSIVGGGSNQPQHF	TGTGCCAGTAGTATAGTGGGGGGGGGTAGCAATCAGCCCCAGCATTTT
few	14	NA	TRBJ1-4	TRBV30	CAWSSRVSDEKLFF	TGTGCCTGGAGCTCCAGGGTATCCGATGAAAAACTGTTTTTT
NA	15	TRBD2	TRBJ2-7	TRBV4-1	CASSRGLAGVYEQYF	TGCGCCAGCAGCCGCGGACTAGCGGGAGTCTACGAGCAGTACTTC
NA	15	TRBD1	TRBJ1-2	TRBV9	CASSVGQAANYGYTF	TGTGCCAGCAGCGTCGGACAGGCAGCTAACTATGGCTACACCTTC
NA	13	NA	TRBJ2-1	TRBV7-2	CASSPRQPNEQFF	TGTGCCAGCAGTCCCCGACAGCCCAATGAGCAGTTCTTC
NA	17	TRBD2	TRBJ2-1	TRBV4-3	CASSPSTAGGLHDEQFF	TGCGCCAGCAGCCCTAGTACGGCGGGAGGACTCCACGATGAGCAGTTCTTC